This TCR beta chain was sequenced in a study of T-cell reconstitution after alpha-beta-depleted transplantation in children. This CDR3 region has 14 residues. V was clipped by 5 bases and J by 0 bases; unmatched bases: 4. Germline CDR1 and CDR2: LGHDT and YNNKEL (reference sequence). TCRbeta library construction was performed incorporating unique molecular identifiers. TCRdb ran MiXCR on the PCR reads and lists one entry per CDR3 protein. The table lists roughly 670,000 distinct CDR3 sequences, about an eighth of them singletons, with 0.79% in the top ten. At least ten counts were recorded for this clonotype. Its antigen is undetermined. Study-level results: Several hundred expanded graft clones reportedly supplied alpha-beta T cells about two months after transplant. Newly produced T cells mostly accounted for T-cell counts and diversity one year post-transplant. Several patients had high TCRbeta diversity at day 60; it came from surviving recipient T cells and thymic progenitors.

This TCR derives from a girl aged 2 to 10 with congenital amegakaryocytic thrombocytopenia, due to receive a stem cell transplant. V gene TRBV3-1 combines with J gene TRBJ2-7; 7 bases agree with TRBD1. Sequenced material: PBMCs, taken before TCRalphabeta/CD19-depleted stem cell transplant. This CDR3 reads CASSADRFSYEQYF. CDR3 bases: TGTGCCAGCAGCGCGGACAGGTTCTCCTACGAGCAGTACTTC.